Here is one T cell receptor (beta chain) with its context. This clonotype was seen once. Its antigen remains unidentified. A read error may produce the germline difference seen at one junction end. The method behind the library was PCR. At the Johns Hopkins FTIC core, DNA from the cultured CD4+ T cells underwent TCR sequencing with the Oncomine TCR Beta short-read assay. The QIAamp micro DNA kit was used to extract genomic DNA from the cultured CD4+ T cells. The Oncomine TCR Beta libraries from cultured CD4+ T cells were pooled using unique dual indexes and then sequenced on an Illumina iSeq 100. Under the source paper's analysis protocol: Non-productive sequences were removed, and CDR3s that did not start with C, did not end with F or W, or were shorter than 7 amino acids were discarded. The MANAFEST web application was used to identify antigen-specific clonotypes by comparing peptide-stimulated wells against reference wells and other culture wells. An FDR below 0.05, an odds ratio above 5, and a productive frequency above 0.1% in at least two of three replicate wells were required for clones to be considered positive. A clonotype counted as cross-reactive if it showed significant expansion both in the SARS-CoV-2 spike wells and in at least one common cold coronavirus spike condition. Using R version 3.6.1, CDR3 homology was evaluated through Levenshtein distances (stringdist) along with unrooted phylogenetic trees (ape). TCRdb applied fastp at Q25 and MiXCR to the public reads, then kept only in-frame beta chains. Each CDR3 protein gets just one entry, which takes the most common genes and DNA from the rows behind it. These V and J calls are TCRdb output, not the study's own analysis. For this sample there are around 19,000 distinct CDR3 sequences; roughly 46% appear just once. The top ten clonotypes cover roughly 6.3% of the sample.

The sample comes from a study of vaccination and CD4 T cells after COVID-19 (dated by TCRdb to about 2022). Background for the entire study: Convalescent patients had a positive SARS-CoV-2 result on nasal swab PCR, and of these patients, 8 or 9 had mild disease and one had severe disease. The convalescent cohort comprised six males and four females, including two Hispanic individuals, seven Caucasians, two Asians and one multiracial person. Participants received two doses of either the Pfizer-BioNTech BNT162b2 vaccine (n=8) or the Moderna mRNA-1273 vaccine (n=2). Post-COVID blood samples were collected from convalescent patients a median of approximately 93 days after diagnosis, with a range of roughly 35 to 161 days. Post-vaccine blood samples were collected a median of about 66 days after the second vaccine dose, ranging from roughly 13 to 250 days. The cultures were stimulated with overlapping spike peptide pools from SARS-CoV-2 and from the common cold coronaviruses HCoV-NL63, HCoV-OC43 and HCoV-229E. As controls, cultures received a CEFX viral epitope pool (the positive control), an HIV-1 Nef peptide pool (the negative control), or no peptide at all. In nine to eleven COVID-19 convalescent patients and a few infection-naive healthy vaccine recipients, researchers compared the spike-specific CD4+ TCR repertoire from before mRNA vaccination with the repertoire from after.

Including the terminal cysteine and phenylalanine, the CDR3 comprises 16 residues. The DNA shown is the 48-base CDR3, in frame from base 1. The germline V gene sets CDR1 to MNHNS and CDR2 to SASEGT. On the study overall, not on this receptor specifically: Relatively few convalescent patients were included in the study, and early timepoints after natural infection were not analyzed. The median count of SARS-CoV-2-reactive clonotypes went up from roughly 21 after infection to around 38 after vaccination, although the change was not significant. Of the vaccine-specific clones in convalescent patients, 304 of 307, or nearly all, reacted only to SARS-CoV-2 spike and did not cross-react with common cold coronaviruses. In convalescent patients, a median approximately 83% of post-vaccine SARS-CoV-2-reactive clones were detected only after vaccination, and vaccine-specific priming was suggested by this finding.

Reading the label with the study, this specimen's treatment or condition is: 10-day PBMC culture with coronavirus spike peptide pools or control peptides (ViraFEST assay). The ViraFEST assay, used in the study, expanded antigen-specific T cells with peptide pools and then identified the expanded clonotypes through TCR sequencing. The positive SARS-CoV-2 PCR tests of the convalescent patients were dated from March to December 2020, before the Alpha, Beta and Delta variants emerged in the United States. Each well held 2.1 million or so PBMCs cultured in IMDM containing approximately 5% human AB serum and approximately 9.4 IU/ml IL-2, with 7.5 to 10 ug/ml peptide pools added. On days 3 and 7, half of the culture medium was replaced with fresh IL-2-containing medium. CD4+ T cells were isolated after around ten days of culture through negative selection using the EasySep CD4+ T cell isolation kit. PBMCs were separated from whole blood using Ficoll-Paque Plus gradient centrifugation and then either used fresh or cryopreserved at -140C. Triplicate wells were generally used for each culture condition.

The V and J segments used are TRBV6-1 and TRBJ2-4; a weak D assignment points to TRBD1 (6 bases agree). Sequences were derived from CD4+ T cells from blood, cultured in vitro, sampled before SARS-CoV-2 vaccination. This receptor was obtained from a human donor who had recovered from COVID-19. This receptor carries the CDR3 CTSSDPRGLAKNIQYF. Read as DNA, the sequence is TGTACCAGCAGTGATCCCAGGGGCTTAGCCAAAAACATTCAGTACTTC.